This T cell receptor (beta chain) comes out of a study of post-analysis software for immune sequencing data. Study-level background: Courses of disease covered relapsing-remitting, secondary progressive and progressive-relapsing multiple sclerosis.

On this clonotype: Its antigen is unknown.

CDR1 MNHEY and CDR2 SVGAGI come from the germline V gene. The length of the CDR3 is 13 residues. V was trimmed by 10 bases and J by 4 bases, leaving 16 bases between them. Findings and limits, study-wide: Those with multiple sclerosis, the patient group, showed significantly lower normalized Chao1 diversity than controls. Samples prepared in the same batch strongly co-clustered by F measure. About 5 TRBV segments were more frequent in patients than controls; TRBV5-6, TRBV5-1 and TRBV20-1 belonged to this group.

Presence of unique molecular identifiers characterized the TCR beta cDNA libraries. Once about 0.85 to 11 million T cells were used, hundreds of thousands of cDNA molecules resulted. In TCRdb, the PCR reads were re-called with MiXCR into one record per CDR3 protein. The data show hundreds of thousands of distinct CDR3 sequences, 25% to 30% seen once. The rearrangement uses TRBV6-5 and TRBJ1-1; D gene ambiguous. This clonotype was sampled from a girl aged 10 to 17 with multiple sclerosis. Source material: blood. The CDR3 is CATRGVSGTEAFF. As DNA, the CDR3 is TGTGCCACTCGTGGGGTAAGTGGCACTGAAGCTTTCTTT.